What follows are 27 T cell receptor beta chains derived from one specimen sequenced in a study of T cell changes during pregnancy in multiple sclerosis. Here immunoSEQ multiplex PCR was the method, and the copy in TCRdb shows in-frame clones only, minus some. The sample has about 93,000 clones, 85% to 95% seen once; the top ten hold more than 2%. The sequenced sample was peripheral blood, obtained after pregnancy. The receptors come from a female donor with multiple sclerosis, enrolled in a pregnancy study.

The CDR3 loop is CASSPGRGYGYTF. DNA for the CDR3: TGTGCCAGCAGCCCCGGGCGGGGGTATGGCTACACCTTC. V gene TRBV5-6 combines with J gene TRBJ1-2; D is possibly TRBD1 (5 bases). The ends were cut back, 4 bases at V and 5 bases at J, with 12 bases in the middle. The CDR3 is made up of 13 amino acids. Germline V gene sequence: CDR1 SGHDT, CDR2 YYEEEE. Drawing the rest from reference TRBV5-6 and TRBJ1-2, the complete variable domain is DAGVTQSPTHLIKTRGQQVTLRCSPKSGHDTVSWYQQALGQGPQFIFQYYEEEERQRGNFPDRFSGHQFPNYSSELNVNALLLGDSALYLCASSPGRGYGYTFGSGTRLTVV.

The chain joins TRBV21-1 to TRBJ2-4; the D segment call TRBD1 is taken from the table without a DNA check. TRBV21-1 constitutes a pseudogene. The length of the CDR3 is 15 residues. CDR3: CASSKVEGAENIQYF. CDR3 in DNA: TGTGCCAGCAGCAAAGTGGAGGGGGCAGAAAACATTCAGTACTTC.

The DNA for the CDR3 is TGTGCCAGCAGCCCATCCCCGGACTGGCGATCACCCCTCCACTTT. This sequence encodes CASSPSPDWRSPLHF. V usage is TRBV6-4 and J usage is TRBJ1-6; no definite D call. Germline V gives CDR1 MRHNA, CDR2 SNTAGT. The V end lost 6 bases, the J end lost 10 bases, and 19 bases lay between the germline ends. CDR3 length equals 15 residues.

The chain has TRBV18 and TRBJ1-5, with 10 bases lining up with TRBD1. The V and J ends lost 2 bases and 0 bases, in that order; junction bases with no gene match: 4. The length of the CDR3 is 17 residues. Germline assignment: CDR1 KGHSH and CDR2 LQKENI. CDR3 region: CASSPERQGASNQPQHF. DNA for the CDR3: TGTGCCAGCTCACCAGAACGACAGGGGGCTAGCAATCAGCCCCAGCATTTT.

This chain links TRBV5-1 with TRBJ1-1; 12 bases agree with TRBD1. CDR3 length equals 20 residues. The V gene end was trimmed by 2 bases and the J gene end by 0 bases; junction bases not matched to a gene: 14. CDR1 SGHRS and CDR2 YFSETQ come from the germline V gene. In DNA form, the CDR3 reads TGCGCCAGCAGCTTTCGAGGGAAGCCGGGACAGGGGGCCGTGAACACTGAAGCTTTCTTT. The encoded protein is CASSFRGKPGQGAVNTEAFF.

In DNA, the CDR3 is TGTGCCTGGAGTTTCACCGGGACAGGGGGCTCCAGCTCTGGAAACACCATATATTTT. This translates into CAWSFTGTGGSSSGNTIYF. This chain connects TRBV30 to TRBJ1-3; 12 bases line up with TRBD1. CDR3 length: 19 amino acids. Germline assignment: CDR1 GTSNPN and CDR2 SVGIG (reference sequence). V dropped 2 bases and J dropped 0; count of bases not matched to a gene: 11.

The V gene is TRBV2, the J gene TRBJ1-4; 9 positions match TRBD1. The germline V gene encodes CDR1 SNHLY and CDR2 FYNNEI. V shed 8 bases, J shed 8 bases, and the junction held 3 bases outside the gene matches. The length of the CDR3 is 12 residues. The CDR3 region is CASGGTGEKLFF. CDR3 coding DNA: TGTGCCAGCGGGGGGACAGGGGAAAAACTGTTTTTT.

This clone appeared once. V gene TRBV5-1 combines with J gene TRBJ1-2; 7 positions agree with TRBD1. Germline-derived CDR1 and CDR2 are SGHRS and YFSETQ. There are 14 residues in the CDR3. Trimming took 4 bases from V and 4 from J; bases not matched to a gene: 7. In DNA form, the CDR3 reads TGCGCCAGCAGCAGCACCGGGACAGCCTATGGCTACACCTTC. This codes for CASSSTGTAYGYTF.

V gene TRBV28 combines with J gene TRBJ1-3, with D possibly matching TRBD1 (6 bases). The CDR3 totals 16 residues. CDR1 MDHEN and CDR2 SYDVKM come from the germline V gene. Trimming removed 3 bases at V and 2 bases at J, with 14 bases between. The DNA for the CDR3 is TGTGCCAGCAGTTTCACCGCAGGGGTCGCTGGAAACACCATATATTTT. This codes for CASSFTAGVAGNTIYF.

V and J are TRBV5-1 and TRBJ2-1, with D possibly being TRBD1 (6 bases). V was pared by 0 bases and J by 7 bases, with 14 bases between. The CDR3 length is 15 residues. Germline V gives CDR1 SGHRS, CDR2 YFSETQ. The CDR3 nucleotides read TGCGCCAGCAGCTTGGAGGGGACACCCATTAATGAGCAGTTCTTC. It codes for CASSLEGTPINEQFF.

This chain joins TRBV6-1 and TRBJ1-5, with D unresolved. V was pared by 0 bases and J by 10 bases, with 4 bases between. The CDR3 sequence is 11 residues long. Germline V gene data show CDR1 as MNHNS and CDR2 as SASEGT. The CDR3 DNA follows: TGTGCCAGCAGTGAAGCTCGTCCCCAGCATTTT. Amino acids: CASSEARPQHF.

The chain carries TRBV11-2 and TRBJ2-1; tentatively, D is TRBD1 (5 bases). Between the trimmed V and J ends, which lost 3 bases and 0 bases, there was a span of 15 bases. Germline V CDR1 and CDR2: SGHAT, FQNNGV. The CDR3 runs 17 residues. CDR3 in amino acids: CASSFGHGQSSYNEQFF. CDR3 in DNA: TGTGCCAGCAGCTTTGGACACGGCCAAAGCTCCTACAATGAGCAGTTCTTC.

This clone was seen a single time. CDR3 region: CASSFLNGPRAYEQYF. The CDR3 nucleotides read TGTGCCAGCAGCTTCCTGAACGGACCCAGGGCCTACGAGCAGTACTTC. The chain links TRBV7-2 to TRBJ2-7; tentatively, D is TRBD1 (5 bases). Trimming left V 3 bases short and J 2 bases short, with 17 bases between. The CDR3 extends over 16 amino acids. Germline V gene sequence: CDR1 SGHTA, CDR2 FQGNSA.

The rearrangement uses TRBV6-6 and TRBJ2-5; D possibly corresponds to TRBD1 (6 bases). Germline V gene lookup returns CDR1 MNHNY and CDR2 SVGAGI (reference sequence). The V gene lost 4 bases and the J gene lost 4 bases, with 16 bases spanning the gap. The CDR3 totals 15 residues. This CDR3 reads CASSFTGPGLETQYF. The CDR3 nucleotides read TGTGCCAGCAGTTTCACAGGGCCGGGTTTAGAGACCCAGTACTTC.

This clone came up a few times. The genes are TRBV25-1 and TRBJ1-5; 7 nucleotides align to TRBD1. CDR3 length: 13 amino acids. The germline V gene has CDR1 MGHDK and CDR2 SYGVNS. J lost 5 bases, V lost 11 bases, and 9 bases had no gene match. Here the CDR3 reads CASHGQEDQPQHF. CDR3 nucleotides: TGTGCCTCACACGGACAGGAGGATCAGCCCCAGCATTTT. Complete variable domain (other parts from reference TRBV25-1 and TRBJ1-5): EADIYQTPRYLVIGTGKKITLECSQTMGHDKMYWYQQDPGMELHLIHYSYGVNSTEKGDLSSESTVSRIRTEHFPLTLESARPSHTSQYLCASHGQEDQPQHFGDGTRLSIL.

The genes are TRBV5-1 and TRBJ2-5; TRBD2 agrees at 13 bases. Germline CDR1 reads SGHRS; CDR2 reads YFSETQ. After removal of 3 bases from V and 5 bases from J, the junction contained 10 bases not matched to a gene. This CDR3 contains 17 residues. The CDR3 DNA is TGCGCCAGCAGCTCCCTAACTGGACTAGCGGGGGAGGAGACCCAGTACTTC. It yields the protein CASSSLTGLAGEETQYF.

J is TRBJ1-6 and V is TRBV9; D gene uncertain. The germline V and J ends were trimmed by 3 bases and 2 bases, with 12 bases remaining between them. Germline-derived CDR1 and CDR2 are SGDLS and YYNGEE. This CDR3 spans 16 amino acids. DNA for the CDR3: TGTGCCAGCAGCGCGAATATAGCCCCCTATAATTCACCCCTCCACTTT. Translating gives CASSANIAPYNSPLHF.

V and J are TRBV5-6 and TRBJ2-4; 11 bases are shared with TRBD2. Looked up from germline, CDR1 is SGHDT and CDR2 is YYEEEE. There are 16 residues in the CDR3. J was trimmed by 1 base and V by 4 bases; bases with no gene match: 4. CDR3 loop: CASSPIAGGAKNIQYF. Here the CDR3 DNA reads TGTGCCAGCAGCCCCATAGCGGGAGGGGCCAAAAACATTCAGTACTTC.

The genes are TRBV5-1 and TRBJ1-5; the match to TRBD1 covers 8 bases. Germline-derived CDR1 and CDR2 are SGHRS and YFSETQ. CDR3 length: 14 amino acids. V trimming: 2 bases; J trimming: 6 bases; junction bases outside the gene matches: 4. CDR3 residues: CASSFGQGTQPQHF. CDR3 in DNA: TGCGCCAGCAGCTTCGGACAGGGTACTCAGCCCCAGCATTTT.

The chain joins TRBV19 to TRBJ2-7, with D perhaps TRBD1 (6 bases). The CDR3 is made up of 15 amino acids. CDR1 is LNHDA, CDR2 SQIVND, per germline (reference sequence). The V gene lost 5 bases and the J gene lost 2 bases, with 16 bases spanning the gap. CDR3 loop: CASSPRARTAYEQYF. CDR3 DNA sequence: TGTGCCAGTAGTCCACGGGCCAGGACAGCCTACGAGCAGTACTTC.

This chain links TRBV20-1 with TRBJ2-5; the match to TRBD1 covers 7 bases. Unmatched junction bases numbered 3, after V lost 8 bases and J lost 3 bases. Germline V gene data show CDR1 as DFQATT and CDR2 as SNEGSKA (reference sequence). The CDR3 has 11 amino acids. The CDR3 DNA follows: TGCAGTAGTACAGGGGAAGAGACCCAGTACTTC. Translation gives CSSTGEETQYF.

DNA of the CDR3: TGCGCCAGCAGCCCGGCAGGGGGCGCGAGCAATCAGCCCCAGCATTTT. It encodes CASSPAGGASNQPQHF. V is TRBV5-1 and J is TRBJ1-5; 8 bases match TRBD1. The CDR3 extends over 16 amino acids. V dropped 4 bases and J dropped 1; count of bases not matched to a gene: 7. Germline lookup yields CDR1 SGHRS and CDR2 YFSETQ.

The CDR3 nucleotides read TGTGCCAGCAGCTTAGGACAAACAGATACGCAGTATTTT. Translating gives CASSLGQTDTQYF. The chain carries TRBV11-3 and TRBJ2-3; no clear D. V was trimmed by 1 base and J by 3 bases, leaving 5 bases between them. Germline values: CDR1 SGHNT, CDR2 YENEEA. This CDR3 is 13 amino acids long.

V is TRBV30 and J is TRBJ2-5; no firm D call. This CDR3 spans 12 amino acids. V was trimmed by 4 bases and J by 3 bases, leaving 9 bases between them. The germline CDR1 and CDR2 sequences are GTSNPN and SVGIG (reference sequence). The CDR3 here is CAWNPSEETQYF. The CDR3 DNA follows: TGTGCCTGGAACCCATCAGAAGAGACCCAGTACTTC.

This clone was counted a single time. This chain uses TRBV19 with TRBJ1-1; D is possibly TRBD1 (5 bases). Trimming took 5 bases from V and 2 from J, leaving 15 bases between them. Germline values: CDR1 LNHDA, CDR2 SQIVND (reference sequence). The CDR3 has 15 residues. Written as DNA, the CDR3 is TGTGCCAGTAGTCCATATGCAGACAGAAACACTGAAGCTTTCTTT. Protein product: CASSPYADRNTEAFF.

The chain combines TRBV25-1 with TRBJ2-2; D unresolved. The length of the CDR3 is 12 residues. The V gene lost 7 bases and the J gene lost 0 bases, with 3 bases spanning the gap. CDR1 and CDR2 from the germline V gene are MGHDK and SYGVNS. The CDR3 nucleotides read TGTGCCAGCACAGCGAACACCGGGGAGCTGTTTTTT. Protein product: CASTANTGELFF.

The chain recombines TRBV5-6 with TRBJ1-1, with TRBD1 identical over 9 bases. Germline assignment: CDR1 SGHDT and CDR2 YYEEEE. The CDR3 has 14 residues. V shed 2 bases, J shed 9 bases, and the junction held 8 bases outside the gene matches. For the CDR3, the DNA is TGTGCCAGCAGCTTCGACAGGGGGTCAGTAAAAGCTTTCTTT. This gives the protein CASSFDRGSVKAFF.